These 5 T cell receptor beta chains were sequenced from one sample in a study of tumor-infiltrating lymphocytes in primary liver carcinoma. Unsorted bulk tissue of roughly 18-32 mg yielded co-extracted RNA and DNA. A constant-region primer served to make TCR beta cDNA from about 500 ng total RNA. Sequencing libraries for TCR beta derived from three nested multiplex PCR rounds that used slightly modified ARM-PCR. TRBV1-TRBV30 forward and Cbeta reverse primers drove the first two roughly 10-cycle rounds. TCRdb used MiXCR to reprocess the multiplex PCR reads, holding one entry per CDR3 protein. The data hold roughly 48,000 distinct CDR3 sequences, with over 65% observed a single time. The specimen was liver tumor tissue from sampling region 3. Subset: tumor region T3, left-lateral pole. The receptors shown here come from a man aged 40-49 years with primary liver carcinoma and hepatitis B virus infection.

This clonotype was observed at least ten times. V and J are TRBV12-3 or TRBV12-4 and TRBJ2-1, with 7 positions matching TRBD2. Losses at the gene ends were 6 bases for V and 9 bases for J; bases not matched to a gene: 5. This CDR3 region has 12 residues. The CDR3 sequence is CASRPSGGEQFF. CDR3 bases: TGTGCCAGCAGGCCTAGCGGCGGTGAGCAGTTCTTC.

The chain carries TRBV6-5 and TRBJ1-1; 9 bases match TRBD1. The CDR3 length is 15 residues. CDR1 and CDR2 (germline): MNHEY, SVGAGI. V was clipped by 6 bases and J by 12 bases; unmatched bases: 17. This chain's CDR3 is CASSYARDRAPKTFF. As DNA, the CDR3 is TGTGCCAGCAGCTACGCCCGGGACAGGGCCCCAAAAACTTTCTTT.

This clonotype showed up just a few times. A much more abundant neighbour one base away suggests this may be a read error. CDR3 amino acids: CASSLQSDSVYEQCF. The CDR3 nucleotides are TGCGCCAGCAGCTTGCAGTCCGACAGTGTCTACGAGCAGTGCTTC. The chain employs TRBV5-1 and TRBJ2-7, with D maybe TRBD1 (5 bases). CDR1 SGHRS and CDR2 YFSETQ come from the germline V gene. The CDR3 spans 15 residues. Full variable domain (missing parts from reference TRBV5-1 and TRBJ2-7): KAGVTQTPRYLIKTRGQQVTLSCSPISGHRSVSWYQQTPGQGLQFLFEYFSETQRNKGNFPGRFSGRQFSNSRSEMNVSTLELGDSALYLCASSLQSDSVYEQCFGPGTRLTVT.

To note about this clonotype: A read error may produce the germline difference seen at one junction end. This chain connects TRBV6-1 to TRBJ1-6; D call uncertain. The CDR3 is 15 amino acids. Germline loops: CDR1 MNHNS, CDR2 SASEGT. DNA for the CDR3: TGTGCCAGCAGTGAAATGGTCTCCGGGAGGTTACCCCTCCACTTC. This codes for CASSEMVSGRLPLHF.

Details on this clonotype: A much larger clone sits a single nucleotide away, making a read error possible. The chain couples TRBV5-1 to TRBJ2-1; D is uncertain. The CDR3 is 10 amino acids. Germline values: CDR1 SGHRS, CDR2 YFSETQ. V shed 10 bases and J shed 12 bases, with 14 bases lying between them. Written as DNA, the CDR3 is TGCGCCCCCTACCCCCGTGGGCAGTTCTTC. This encodes CAPYPRGQFF.